This passage covers 20 T cell receptor beta chains from one sample sequenced in a study of cytotoxic CD8 clonotypes in ibrutinib-treated CLL. Generated by immunoSEQ multiplex PCR, the TCRdb table keeps only in-frame clones and is missing some. The table includes approximately 150,000 clones, roughly 80% detected once. The material sequenced was PBMCs, taken after 12 months of ibrutinib treatment. These receptors were taken from a human donor with chronic lymphocytic leukemia.

The chain combines TRBV28 with TRBJ2-1, with 7 positions matching TRBD2. Germline CDR1 MDHEN, CDR2 SYDVKM. The J segment lost 3 bases and the V segment lost 3 bases, leaving 11 bases of the junction unmatched. CDR3 length: 17 residues. CDR3 residues: CASSFPKLATGYNEQFF. CDR3 bases: TGTGCCAGCAGTTTTCCTAAACTAGCGACCGGCTACAATGAGCAGTTCTTC.

A note on this clone: Different DNA sequences within this sample yield the same CDR3. The genes are TRBV9 and TRBJ2-7, with TRBD2 matching over 15 bases. Trimming at V came to 2 bases and at J to 6 bases, leaving 3 bases not matched to a gene. Germline values: CDR1 SGDLS, CDR2 YYNGEE. The CDR3 totals 15 residues. Here the CDR3 DNA reads TGTGCCAGCAGCGTCGGGACTAGCGGGAGGTCCGAGCAGTACTTC. It encodes CASSVGTSGRSEQYF.

This sequence joins TRBV9 and TRBJ2-2, with D possibly TRBD1 on 6 matching bases. Germline lookup yields CDR1 SGDLS and CDR2 YYNGEE. Trimming stripped 3 bases from V and 6 bases from J, with 15 bases between. The CDR3 runs 15 residues. In nucleotides, the CDR3 is TGTGCCAGCAGCGCACCACAGGGTTCAGCCGGGGAGCTGTTTTTT. Protein: CASSAPQGSAGELFF.

V and J are TRBV11-2 and TRBJ1-1; D is possibly TRBD1 (5 bases). Trimming removed 4 bases at V and 11 bases at J, with 17 bases between. Germline CDR1 reads SGHAT; CDR2 reads FQNNGV. This CDR3 contains 13 residues. The CDR3 region has the DNA TGTGCCAGCAGCTCCTTGGAGCAGGGCGGTGCTTTCTTT. This sequence encodes CASSSLEQGGAFF.

This clone showed up just once. The genes are TRBV28 and TRBJ1-2, with 10 bases lining up with TRBD1. From germline, CDR1 is MDHEN and CDR2 SYDVKM. The trim removed 3 bases at V and 6 bases at J, leaving 13 bases unmatched. The CDR3 has 17 amino acids. Here the CDR3 DNA reads TGTGCCAGCAGTTTCTACCCGGACAGGGGGTTTCCGGATGGCTACACCTTC. Its translation: CASSFYPDRGFPDGYTF.

This clone came up once. The chain recombines TRBV6-1 with TRBJ2-5, with a possible D match to TRBD2 (6 bases). There are 13 residues in the CDR3. Germline V gene lookup returns CDR1 MNHNS and CDR2 SASEGT. V was shortened by 0 bases and J by 7 bases, with 9 bases between the two germline ends. This CDR3 reads CASSEALGGTQYF. CDR3 in DNA: TGTGCCAGCAGTGAAGCGCTGGGGGGGACCCAGTACTTC.

This clone was counted ten times or more. The chain uses TRBV7-9 and TRBJ2-5, with 7 bases that match TRBD2. This CDR3 has 14 residues. Germline V lookup: CDR1 SEHNR, CDR2 FQNEAQ (reference sequence). The ends lost 11 bases at V and 5 bases at J; junction bases unmatched: 14. The CDR3 protein is CAGGMVSGSETQYF. The CDR3 region has the DNA TGTGCCGGGGGGATGGTTAGCGGGTCCGAGACCCAGTACTTC.

The chain combines TRBV25-1 with TRBJ2-5, with unresolved D. Trimming took 5 bases from V and 5 from J, leaving 12 bases between them. Germline loops: CDR1 MGHDK, CDR2 SYGVNS. This CDR3 is 13 amino acids long. Written as DNA, the CDR3 is TGTGCCAGCAGTCTGGGGAACTACGAGACCCAGTACTTC. It encodes CASSLGNYETQYF.

This clone was found a few times. V usage is TRBV30 and J usage is TRBJ1-5; the D gene is possibly TRBD1 (6 bases). Between the trimmed V and J ends, which lost 5 bases and 6 bases, there was a span of 17 bases. The CDR3 contains 14 residues. CDR1 is GTSNPN, CDR2 SVGIG, per germline (reference sequence). Here the CDR3 reads CAWSTGRGFQPQHF. Written as DNA, the CDR3 is TGTGCCTGGTCCACAGGGAGGGGCTTTCAGCCCCAGCATTTT.

The V call is TRBV11-2, the J call TRBJ1-5; D is uncertain. V gave up 2 bases and J gave up 4 bases, with 6 bases separating them. CDR3 length equals 13 residues. Germline-derived CDR1 and CDR2 are SGHAT and FQNNGV. CDR3: CASSLHPNQPQHF. CDR3 DNA sequence: TGTGCCAGCAGCTTACACCCTAATCAGCCCCAGCATTTT.

This clone was detected only once. The chain links TRBV6-6 to TRBJ1-5; no firm D call. Trimming left V 8 bases short and J 2 bases short, with 10 bases between. The CDR3 is 13 amino acids. Germline-derived CDR1 and CDR2 are MNHNY and SVGAGI (reference sequence). CDR3 sequence: CASGPMRNQPQHF. The CDR3 coding sequence is TGTGCCAGCGGACCTATGCGCAATCAGCCCCAGCATTTT.

The chain is built from TRBV7-8 and TRBJ1-4, with a tentative D call TRBD1 (5 bases). Deletions cut 5 bases from V and 3 bases from J, with 22 bases between. Germline loops: CDR1 SGHVS, CDR2 FQNEAQ. The CDR3 totals 18 residues. CDR3 nucleotides: TGTGCCAGCAGCCCCCCGGGTTCAATGGGGGAGCCTAATGAAAAACTGTTTTTT. The encoded protein is CASSPPGSMGEPNEKLFF.

This clone was observed a handful of times. The chain uses TRBV7-2 and TRBJ2-7; 8 positions agree with TRBD1. The germline CDR1 and CDR2 sequences are SGHTA and FQGNSA. The CDR3 covers 13 residues. V trimming: 4 bases; J trimming: 5 bases; junction bases outside the gene matches: 4. DNA for the CDR3: TGTGCCAGCAGCTGGGACAGGACCAACGAGCAGTACTTC. Protein sequence: CASSWDRTNEQYF.

This clone was picked up one time. The chain has TRBV21-1 and TRBJ2-7; the listed D gene, TRBD1, was not tested against the DNA. TRBV21-1 represents a pseudogene. This CDR3 has 15 amino acids. The CDR3 DNA reads TGTGCCAGCAGCAAGAGGACAGAACGCTCCTACGAGCAGTACTTC. It is translated as CASSKRTERSYEQYF.

The V and J genes are TRBV27 and TRBJ1-2; D is possibly TRBD1 (5 bases). Germline V gives CDR1 MNHEY, CDR2 SMNVEV (reference sequence). The CDR3 length is 14 residues. The germline V and J ends were trimmed by 5 bases and 8 bases, with 18 bases remaining between them. The CDR3 reads CASSPRDFLRGYTF. CDR3 in DNA: TGTGCCAGCAGTCCTAGGGACTTCCTGCGGGGCTACACCTTC.

V gene TRBV6-1 combines with J gene TRBJ2-2, with D unclear. CDR3 length: 15 residues. Germline V gene data show CDR1 as MNHNS and CDR2 as SASEGT. Trimming removed 6 bases at V and 0 bases at J, with 11 bases between. The CDR3 DNA follows: TGTGCCAGCAGGGGAACACGAGCGAACACCGGGGAGCTGTTTTTT. Its protein product is CASRGTRANTGELFF.

This chain connects TRBV7-2 to TRBJ1-1, with TRBD1 matching over 8 bases. The CDR3 is made up of 15 amino acids. The trim removed 5 bases at V and 1 base at J, leaving 6 bases unmatched. Germline CDR1 and CDR2: SGHTA and FQGNSA. CDR3: CASSLGDRRNTEAFF. The CDR3 nucleotides read TGTGCCAGCAGCCTGGGGGACAGGAGGAACACTGAAGCTTTCTTT. The variable domain in full, with the rest retrieved from reference TRBV7-2 and TRBJ1-1, is GAGVSQSPSNKVTEKGKDVELRCDPISGHTALYWYRQSLGQGLEFLIYFQGNSAPDKSGLPSDRFSAERTGGSVSTLTIQRTQQEDSAVYLCASSLGDRRNTEAFFGQGTRLTVV.

The rearrangement joins TRBV19 to TRBJ2-1, with 9 bases lining up with TRBD1. The CDR3 contains 15 residues. Germline V gene sequence: CDR1 LNHDA, CDR2 SQIVND (reference sequence). V shed 4 bases and J 2 bases; nucleotides not matched to a gene: 3. CDR3 loop: CASSNRDRAYNEQFF. Here the CDR3 DNA reads TGTGCCAGTAGTAACCGGGACAGGGCCTACAATGAGCAGTTCTTC.

For this clone: The sample has other DNA sequences that encode this CDR3 too. V and J are TRBV18 and TRBJ2-6; D remains ambiguous. Trimming removed 3 bases from V and 0 bases from J, with 6 bases in between. CDR3 length: 15 amino acids. Germline CDR1 and CDR2: KGHSH and LQKENI. In nucleotides, the CDR3 is TGTGCCAGCTCACCGTCGGGCTCTGGGGCCAACGTCCTGACTTTC. As protein: CASSPSGSGANVLTF. The full variable domain, completed using reference TRBV18 and TRBJ2-6, is NAGVMQNPRHLVRRRGQEARLRCSPMKGHSHVYWYRQLPEEGLKFMVYLQKENIIDESGMPKERFSAEFPKEGPSILRIQQVVRGDSAAYFCASSPSGSGANVLTFGAGSRLTVL.

This clone was recorded many times. The chain is built from TRBV4-3 and TRBJ2-7; D tentatively reads TRBD1 or TRBD2 (5 bases each). The germline V gene has CDR1 LGHNA and CDR2 YSLEER. V lost 4 bases to trimming and J lost 3 bases, with 25 bases between them. The CDR3 totals 18 residues. CDR3 bases: TGCGCCAGCAGCCCAAAGGAACCTCGGACCGCTGGGGGCTACGAGCAGTACTTC. It translates to CASSPKEPRTAGGYEQYF.